This T cell receptor beta chain was captured by sequencing in a study of blood T cell repertoires in COVID-19. Germline values: CDR1 SQVTM, CDR2 ANQGSEA. V lost 4 bases, J lost 1 base, and 0 bases stayed unmatched. The CDR3 is made up of 12 amino acids. Under the authors' procedure: Quantification of nucleated cells was approximated via reference gene primer amplification. Using immunoSEQ multiplex PCR, the repertoire was profiled, and TCRdb retains in-frame clones only, with some absent. That table gives V, J and clone size, and the DNA gave D and trimming. The sample records 250,000 to 400,000 clones, roughly 91% being singletons.

The source material was peripheral blood. The rearrangement links TRBV29-1 to TRBJ2-5; 7 bases are shared with TRBD1. The clonotype was recovered from a man between 45 and 60 years old with active or convalescent COVID-19. The CDR3 spells CSVGQGQETQYF. CDR3 bases: TGCAGCGTTGGACAGGGCCAAGAGACCCAGTACTTC.